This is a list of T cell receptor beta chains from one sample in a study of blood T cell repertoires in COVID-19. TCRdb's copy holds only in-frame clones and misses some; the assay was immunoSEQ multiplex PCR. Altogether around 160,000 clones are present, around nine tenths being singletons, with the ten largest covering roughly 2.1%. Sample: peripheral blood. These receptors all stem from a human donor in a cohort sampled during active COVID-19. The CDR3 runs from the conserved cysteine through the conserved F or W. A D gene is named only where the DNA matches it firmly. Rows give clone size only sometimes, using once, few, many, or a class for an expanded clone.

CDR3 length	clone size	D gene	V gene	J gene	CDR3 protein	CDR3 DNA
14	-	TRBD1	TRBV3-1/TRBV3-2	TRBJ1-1	CASSTRTGNGEAFF	TGTGCCAGCAGCACTCGGACAGGGAATGGTGAAGCTTTCTTT
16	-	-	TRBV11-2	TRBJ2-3	CASSLVADGSTDTQYF	TGTGCCAGCAGCTTAGTAGCGGATGGTAGCACAGATACGCAGTATTTT
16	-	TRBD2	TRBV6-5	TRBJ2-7	CASSYWVAGGSYEQYF	TGTGCCAGCAGTTACTGGGTAGCGGGAGGATCCTACGAGCAGTACTTC
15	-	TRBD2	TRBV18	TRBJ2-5	CASSLTSPYQETQYF	TGTGCCAGCTCTCTGACTAGCCCGTACCAAGAGACCCAGTACTTC
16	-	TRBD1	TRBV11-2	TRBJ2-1	CASSPRTGASYNEQFF	TGTGCCAGCAGCCCAAGGACAGGGGCCTCCTACAATGAGCAGTTCTTC
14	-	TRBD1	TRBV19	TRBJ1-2	CASRGTGSNYGYTF	TGTGCCAGTAGAGGGACAGGCTCCAACTATGGCTACACCTTC
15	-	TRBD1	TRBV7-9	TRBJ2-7	CASSLGGQGRYEQYF	TGTGCCAGCAGCTTAGGAGGACAGGGGAGGTACGAGCAGTACTTC
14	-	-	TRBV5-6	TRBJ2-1	CASSPGNPHNEQFF	TGTGCCAGCAGCCCAGGAAATCCCCACAATGAGCAGTTCTTC
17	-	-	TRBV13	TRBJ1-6	CASSASLSRDYNSPLHF	TGTGCCAGCAGCGCTTCCTTATCCCGGGACTATAATTCACCCCTCCACTTT
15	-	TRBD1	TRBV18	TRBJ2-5	CASSTDRGTQETQYF	TGTGCCAGCTCAACCGACAGGGGCACCCAAGAGACCCAGTACTTC
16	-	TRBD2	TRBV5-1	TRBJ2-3	CASTVTSGGAGDTQYF	TGCGCCAGCACCGTAACTAGCGGGGGGGCCGGAGATACGCAGTATTTT
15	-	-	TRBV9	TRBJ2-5	CASSVGTALQETQYF	TGTGCCAGCAGCGTAGGGACAGCACTACAAGAGACCCAGTACTTC
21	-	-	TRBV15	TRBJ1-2	CATSRPYLGRGKQSANYGYTF	TGTGCCACCAGCAGACCTTATCTCGGACGGGGGAAACAATCCGCTAACTATGGCTACACCTTC
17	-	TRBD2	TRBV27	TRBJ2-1	CASSLLTSGRAPRKQFF	TGTGCCAGCAGTTTACTCACTAGCGGGAGAGCCCCAAGGAAGCAGTTCTTC
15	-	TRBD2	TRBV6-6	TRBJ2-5	CASSYPSGGTETQYF	TGTGCCAGCAGTTACCCTAGCGGGGGCACGGAGACCCAGTACTTC
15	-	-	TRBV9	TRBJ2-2	CASSVGAGNTGELFF	TGTGCCAGCAGCGTAGGGGCAGGGAACACCGGGGAGCTGTTTTTT
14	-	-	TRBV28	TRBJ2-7	CASSVKEIWNPQYF	TGTGCCAGCAGTGTAAAGGAGATATGGAACCCCCAGTACTTC
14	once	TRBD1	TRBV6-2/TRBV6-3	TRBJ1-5	CASSRQGGNQPQHF	TGTGCCAGCAGCAGACAGGGGGGCAATCAGCCCCAGCATTTT
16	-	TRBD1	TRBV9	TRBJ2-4	CASSVTGGAAKNIQYF	TGTGCCAGCAGCGTGACAGGGGGAGCTGCCAAAAACATTCAGTACTTC
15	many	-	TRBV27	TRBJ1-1	CASSLSGRENTEAFF	TGTGCCAGCAGTTTATCGGGCAGGGAGAACACTGAAGCTTTCTTT
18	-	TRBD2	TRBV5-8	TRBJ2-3	CASSLGTSGRGGTDTQYF	TGTGCCAGCAGCCTCGGGACTAGCGGGAGAGGGGGCACAGATACGCAGTATTTT
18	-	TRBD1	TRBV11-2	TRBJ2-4	CASSLDQGAGFAKNIQYF	TGTGCCAGCAGCTTAGATCAGGGGGCCGGTTTTGCCAAAAACATTCAGTACTTC
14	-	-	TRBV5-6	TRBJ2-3	CASTFGGVADTQYF	TGTGCCAGCACATTCGGAGGTGTCGCAGATACGCAGTATTTT
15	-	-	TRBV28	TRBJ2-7	CASSLVGLLVYEQYF	TGTGCCAGCAGTCTGGTTGGACTTCTGGTCTACGAGCAGTACTTC
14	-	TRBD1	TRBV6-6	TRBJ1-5	CASSYDRAVQPQHF	TGTGCCAGCAGTTACGACAGGGCAGTCCAGCCCCAGCATTTT
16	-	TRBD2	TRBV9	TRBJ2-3	CASSVGPRGDTDTQYF	TGTGCCAGCAGCGTAGGACCCCGGGGGGATACAGATACGCAGTATTTT
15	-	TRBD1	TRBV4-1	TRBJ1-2	CASSQGGQGFGGYTF	TGCGCCAGCAGCCAAGGGGGACAGGGCTTTGGTGGCTACACCTTC
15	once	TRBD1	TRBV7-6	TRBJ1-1	CASSLGGTENTEAFF	TGTGCCAGCAGCTTAGGGGGGACAGAGAACACTGAAGCTTTCTTT
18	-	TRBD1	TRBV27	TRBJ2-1	CASCPGTGDFSSYNEQFF	TGTGCCAGTTGCCCCGGGACAGGGGATTTTAGCTCCTACAATGAGCAGTTCTTC
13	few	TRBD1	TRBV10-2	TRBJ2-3	CASREPGQPTQYF	TGCGCCAGCAGAGAACCGGGACAGCCTACGCAGTATTTT
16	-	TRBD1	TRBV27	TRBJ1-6	CASSLSGQGAHSPLHF	TGTGCCAGCAGTTTATCCGGACAGGGGGCCCATTCACCCCTCCACTTT
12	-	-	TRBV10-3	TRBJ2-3	CAINQGTDTQYF	TGTGCCATCAACCAGGGCACAGATACGCAGTATTTT
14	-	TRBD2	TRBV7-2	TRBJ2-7	CASSVGTSSYEQYF	TGTGCCAGCAGCGTGGGGACTAGCAGCTACGAGCAGTACTTC
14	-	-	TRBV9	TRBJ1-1	CASSDGGDSPEAFF	TGTGCCAGCAGCGACGGGGGGGACTCACCTGAAGCTTTCTTT
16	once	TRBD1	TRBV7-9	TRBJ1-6	CASSFLPDREDSPLHF	TGTGCCAGCAGCTTTCTACCCGACAGGGAGGACTCACCCCTCCACTTT
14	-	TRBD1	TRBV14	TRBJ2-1	CASRGTGMYNEQFF	TGTGCCAGCAGGGGGACAGGGATGTACAATGAGCAGTTCTTC
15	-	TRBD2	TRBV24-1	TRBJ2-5	CATSDSPGGQETQYF	TGTGCCACCAGTGACTCTCCGGGGGGCCAAGAGACCCAGTACTTC
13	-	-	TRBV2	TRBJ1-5	CASSLTRGQPQHF	TGTGCCAGCAGCCTCACAAGGGGGCAGCCCCAGCATTTT
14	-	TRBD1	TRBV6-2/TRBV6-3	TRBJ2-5	CASSIDRGPETQYF	TGTGCCAGCAGTATCGACAGGGGGCCAGAGACCCAGTACTTC
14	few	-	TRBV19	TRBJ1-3	CASSIRLVGNTIYF	TGTGCCAGTAGTATCAGGCTCGTTGGAAACACCATATATTTT
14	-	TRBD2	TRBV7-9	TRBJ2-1	CASSRTGGLNEQFF	TGTGCCAGCAGTCGAACGGGGGGGCTCAATGAGCAGTTCTTC